This T cell receptor (beta chain) comes out of a study of CXCR3-negative and CXCR3-positive naive CD8 T cells. Study-wide findings and caveats: The TRB CDR3s that CXCR3-positive naive cells carried were more hydrophobic than those of CXCR3-negative naive cells.

The libraries of TRB cDNA were prepared using 5' RACE with UMI labels. TCRdb re-called the 5' RACE reads and catalogs CDR3 proteins one per entry, DNA excluded. The sample table sets out under 85,000 distinct CDR3 sequences. A note on this clonotype: Its antigen is currently unknown.

The CDR3 runs to 15 residues. Germline V CDR1 and CDR2: MNHEY, SVGEGT. The J gene is TRBJ2-7, the V gene TRBV6-2 or TRBV6-3; the TCRdb call, TRBD2, lacks DNA for checking. The sample comprised naive CXCR3+ CD8+ T cells from blood. The sample's subset: CD45RO-CCR7+CD27+CD95- naive CD8+ T cells expressing CXCR3 (TNR3+). This TCR was sampled from a human donor in good health. Some clones in this sample may be carry-over from other donors' samples. The CDR3: CASLGLAVVNAEQYF.